Each of the 10 T cell receptor beta chains below was sequenced from the same sample in a study of radiotherapy plus CTLA-4 blockade in lung cancer. Libraries were prepared by immunoSEQ multiplex PCR; TCRdb keeps only in-frame clonotypes and omits some of them. This sample carries about 110,000 clones, over 75% of them seen once, and the ten largest clones take around 2%. The sample consisted of peripheral blood, taken from a patient treated with radiotherapy plus ipilimumab. The source is a human donor with non-small cell lung cancer that progressed on radiotherapy plus ipilimumab. Some clones in this sample may be carry-over from other donors' samples.

The chain links TRBV29-1 to TRBJ2-1; D gene unclear. This CDR3 is built from 14 residues. V was shortened by 5 bases and J by 3 bases, with 14 bases between the two germline ends. Germline V gene lookup returns CDR1 SQVTM and CDR2 ANQGSEA. The CDR3, as DNA: TGCAGCGTTTTCGGTTTACGCGACTACAATGAGCAGTTCTTC. It codes for CSVFGLRDYNEQFF.

This chain links TRBV29-1 with TRBJ2-5, with D perhaps matching TRBD1 or TRBD2 (6 bases each). Germline V CDR1 and CDR2: SQVTM, ANQGSEA. V was shortened by 7 bases and J by 6 bases, with 18 bases between the two germline ends. This CDR3 comprises 13 residues. In nucleotides, the CDR3 is TGCAGCGCCGTCCGGGGGCGGCTGCAGACCCAGTACTTC. Translating gives CSAVRGRLQTQYF.

A few counts support this clone. The gene calls are TRBV7-6 and TRBJ1-6, with D perhaps TRBD1 (6 bases). Deletions cut 4 bases from V and 4 bases from J, with 8 bases between. The CDR3 runs to 14 residues. The germline CDR1 and CDR2 sequences are SGHVS and FNYEAQ. The chain's CDR3 is CASSSGQYNSPLHF. Written as DNA, the CDR3 is TGTGCCAGCAGCTCGGGACAATATAATTCACCCCTCCACTTT.

This chain joins TRBV9 and TRBJ1-2; D possibly corresponds to TRBD1 (6 bases). Per the germline V gene, CDR1 is SGDLS and CDR2 is YYNGEE. The length of the CDR3 is 14 residues. Trimming removed 4 bases at V and 4 bases at J, with 14 bases between. The CDR3 nucleotides are TGTGCCAGCAGCTTAAATACAGGGAGCTATGGCTACACCTTC. Protein: CASSLNTGSYGYTF.

Only a few counts were recorded for this clone. This chain uses TRBV5-1 with TRBJ1-2; no definite D call. The CDR3 has 14 residues. CDR1 SGHRS and CDR2 YFSETQ come from the germline V gene. V gave up 3 bases and J gave up 6 bases, with 15 bases separating them. CDR3 nucleotides: TGCGCCAGCAGCTCGGCTTACACATTCAATGGCTACACCTTC. Translation gives CASSSAYTFNGYTF.

This chain connects TRBV19 to TRBJ1-6, with D possibly matching TRBD1 (6 bases). Germline loops: CDR1 LNHDA, CDR2 SQIVND (reference sequence). V shed 3 bases and J shed 4 bases, with 16 bases lying between them. This CDR3 is 17 amino acids long. CDR3 in amino acids: CASSIRKDSVYNSPLHF. DNA of the CDR3: TGTGCCAGTAGTATTAGAAAGGACAGCGTATATAATTCACCCCTCCACTTT. Variable domain in full (rest from reference TRBV19 and TRBJ1-6): DGGITQSPKYLFRKEGQNVTLSCEQNLNHDAMYWYRQDPGQGLRLIYYSQIVNDFQKGDIAEGYSVSREKKESFPLTVTSAQKNPTAFYLCASSIRKDSVYNSPLHFGNGTRLTVT.

The V and J genes are TRBV25-1 and TRBJ1-1; D may be TRBD1 (5 bases). The CDR3 sequence is 13 residues long. Trimming removed 8 bases at V and 1 base at J, with 11 bases between. CDR1 MGHDK and CDR2 SYGVNS come from the germline V gene. CDR3 sequence reads: CASWQGPNTEAFF. CDR3 sequence (DNA): TGTGCCAGCTGGCAGGGACCGAACACTGAAGCTTTCTTT.

This chain joins TRBV2 and TRBJ1-6; D is undetermined. The CDR3 length is 14 residues. Trimming shortened V by 3 bases and J by 8 bases, and 11 bases separated the two germline ends. Germline CDR1 and CDR2: SNHLY and FYNNEI. This chain's CDR3 is CASSEGTVHSPLHF. CDR3 sequence (DNA): TGTGCCAGCAGTGAGGGAACAGTCCATTCACCCCTCCACTTT.

This chain links TRBV18 with TRBJ1-4; tentative D call: TRBD1 (5 bases). Germline V gives CDR1 KGHSH, CDR2 LQKENI. V was clipped by 8 bases and J by 0 bases, with 16 bases between them. The CDR3 has 16 residues. The CDR3 nucleotides are TGTGCCAGCACCTCCGGGACCCCAGCAACTAATGAAAAACTGTTTTTT. It is translated as CASTSGTPATNEKLFF.

This clone was seen once. This sequence joins TRBV27 and TRBJ2-6; D gene unclear. The V and J ends lost 5 bases and 0 bases respectively, with 8 bases between them. CDR3 length: 15 amino acids. The germline gives CDR1 MNHEY, CDR2 SMNVEV (reference sequence). The chain's CDR3 is CASSLQHSGANVLTF. The CDR3 nucleotides are TGTGCCAGCAGTCTCCAACACTCTGGGGCCAACGTCCTGACTTTC.